The entry below describes one T cell receptor (beta chain). CDR3 size: 15 residues. Germline V gene data show CDR1 as DFQATT and CDR2 as SNEGSKA (reference sequence). The V gene end was trimmed by 1 base and the J gene end by 3 bases; junction bases not matched to a gene: 6. The second PCR ran roughly 7 to 12 cycles with a sample-barcoded 5' primer and J-beta primers. TCRdb analysed the 5' RACE reads with MiXCR anew, one entry per CDR3 protein. The sample lists hundreds of thousands of distinct CDR3 sequences; approximately 30% were seen once. This entry is derived from a study of blood T cells in healthy people across ages.

This sequence originates from a woman of 80 years or more in good health. The sample consisted of blood. The rearrangement joins TRBV20-1 to TRBJ1-2; TRBD1 matches 9 bases. CDR3 bases: TGCAGTGCTAGAGTCCCGGGACAGGGAGACTATGGCTACACCTTC. Translation gives CSARVPGQGDYGYTF.